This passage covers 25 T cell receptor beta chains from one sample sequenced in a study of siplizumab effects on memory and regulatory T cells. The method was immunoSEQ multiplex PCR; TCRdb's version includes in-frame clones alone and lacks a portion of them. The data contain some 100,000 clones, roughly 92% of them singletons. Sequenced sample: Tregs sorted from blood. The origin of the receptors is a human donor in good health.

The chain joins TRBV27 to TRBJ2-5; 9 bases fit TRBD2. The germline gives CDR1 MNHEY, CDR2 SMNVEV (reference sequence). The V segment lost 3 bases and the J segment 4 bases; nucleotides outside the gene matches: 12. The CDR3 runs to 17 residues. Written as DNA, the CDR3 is TGTGCCAGCAGTTTGCTGATGGGCGGGAGGGCCCGAGAGACCCAGTACTTC. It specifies CASSLLMGGRARETQYF.

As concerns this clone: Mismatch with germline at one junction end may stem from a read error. This CDR3 reads CASNLRTGLFQPQHF. The CDR3 coding sequence is TGTGCCAGCAATTTACGGACAGGATTGTTTCAGCCCCAGCATTTT. The chain carries TRBV28 and TRBJ1-5; TRBD1 matches 7 bases. The CDR3 length is 15 residues. The germline CDR1 and CDR2 sequences are MDHEN and SYDVKM.

The CDR3 sequence: CASSGDREIYNYGYTF. The CDR3 DNA is TGTGCCAGCTCGGGGGACAGGGAGATTTATAACTATGGCTACACCTTC. V gene TRBV18 combines with J gene TRBJ1-2, with 9 bases matching TRBD1. V lost 6 bases to trimming and J lost 1 base; unmatched junction nucleotides: 9. The CDR3 is 16 residues long. Germline CDR1 and CDR2: KGHSH and LQKENI.

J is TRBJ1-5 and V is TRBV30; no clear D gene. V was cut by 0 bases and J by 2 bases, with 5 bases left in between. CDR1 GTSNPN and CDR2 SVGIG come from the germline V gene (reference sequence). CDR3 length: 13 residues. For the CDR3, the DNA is TGTGCCTGGAGTGTGGCGCGCAATCAGCCCCAGCATTTT. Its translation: CAWSVARNQPQHF.

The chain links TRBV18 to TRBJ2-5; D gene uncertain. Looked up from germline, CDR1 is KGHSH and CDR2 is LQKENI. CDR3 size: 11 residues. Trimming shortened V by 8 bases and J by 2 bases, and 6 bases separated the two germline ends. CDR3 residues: CASLRQETQYF. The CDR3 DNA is TGTGCCAGCCTAAGACAAGAGACCCAGTACTTC.

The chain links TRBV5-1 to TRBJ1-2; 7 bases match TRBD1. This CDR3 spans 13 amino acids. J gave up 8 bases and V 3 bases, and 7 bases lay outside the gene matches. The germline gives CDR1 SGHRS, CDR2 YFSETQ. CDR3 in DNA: TGCGCCAGCAGCTACAGGGGAGAGAACGGCTACACCTTC. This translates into CASSYRGENGYTF. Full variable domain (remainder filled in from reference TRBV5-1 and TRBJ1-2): KAGVTQTPRYLIKTRGQQVTLSCSPISGHRSVSWYQQTPGQGLQFLFEYFSETQRNKGNFPGRFSGRQFSNSRSEMNVSTLELGDSALYLCASSYRGENGYTFGSGTRLTVV.

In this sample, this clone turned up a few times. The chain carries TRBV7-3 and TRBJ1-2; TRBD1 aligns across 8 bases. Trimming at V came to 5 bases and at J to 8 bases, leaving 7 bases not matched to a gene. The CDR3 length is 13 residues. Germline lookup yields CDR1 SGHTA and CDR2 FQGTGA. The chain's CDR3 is CASSPQGAGGYTF. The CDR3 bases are TGTGCCAGCAGCCCTCAGGGGGCGGGAGGCTACACCTTC.

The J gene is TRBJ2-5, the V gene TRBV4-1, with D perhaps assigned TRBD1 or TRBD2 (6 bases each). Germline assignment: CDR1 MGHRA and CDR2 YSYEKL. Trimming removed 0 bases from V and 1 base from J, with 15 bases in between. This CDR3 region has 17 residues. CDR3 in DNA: TGCGCCAGCAGCCAAGAAATAAGGGGGGCCCGCCAAGAGACCCAGTACTTC. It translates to CASSQEIRGARQETQYF.

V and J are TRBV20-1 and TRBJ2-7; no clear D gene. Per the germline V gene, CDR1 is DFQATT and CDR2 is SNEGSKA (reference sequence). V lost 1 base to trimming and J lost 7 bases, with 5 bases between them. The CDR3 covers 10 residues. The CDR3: CSARAEEQYF. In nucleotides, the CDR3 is TGCAGTGCTAGAGCGGAAGAGCAGTACTTC.

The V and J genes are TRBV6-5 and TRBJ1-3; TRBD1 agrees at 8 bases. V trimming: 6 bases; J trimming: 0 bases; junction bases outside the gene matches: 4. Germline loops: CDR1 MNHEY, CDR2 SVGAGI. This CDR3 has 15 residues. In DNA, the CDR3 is TGTGCCAGCAGGCGAACAGGGGGCTCTGGAAACACCATATATTTT. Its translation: CASRRTGGSGNTIYF.

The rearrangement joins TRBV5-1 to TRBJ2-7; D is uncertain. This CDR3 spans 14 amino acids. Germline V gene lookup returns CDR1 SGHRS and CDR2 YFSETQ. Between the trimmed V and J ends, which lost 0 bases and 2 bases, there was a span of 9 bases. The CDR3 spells CASSLGVSTYEQYF. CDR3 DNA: TGCGCCAGCAGCTTGGGGGTCTCTACCTACGAGCAGTACTTC.

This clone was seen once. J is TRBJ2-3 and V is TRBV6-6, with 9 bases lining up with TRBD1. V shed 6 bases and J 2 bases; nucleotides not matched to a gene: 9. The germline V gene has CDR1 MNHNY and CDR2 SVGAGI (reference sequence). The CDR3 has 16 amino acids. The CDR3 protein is CASRSGQGRYTDTQYF. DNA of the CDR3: TGTGCCAGCAGGAGCGGACAGGGGCGTTACACAGATACGCAGTATTTT.

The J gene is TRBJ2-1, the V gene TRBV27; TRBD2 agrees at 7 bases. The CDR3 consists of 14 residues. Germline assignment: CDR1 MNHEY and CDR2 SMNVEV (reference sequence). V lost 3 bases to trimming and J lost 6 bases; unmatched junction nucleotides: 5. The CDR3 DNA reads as TGTGCCAGCAGTTTGAAGGCTAGCGGCAATGAGCAGTTCTTC. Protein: CASSLKASGNEQFF.

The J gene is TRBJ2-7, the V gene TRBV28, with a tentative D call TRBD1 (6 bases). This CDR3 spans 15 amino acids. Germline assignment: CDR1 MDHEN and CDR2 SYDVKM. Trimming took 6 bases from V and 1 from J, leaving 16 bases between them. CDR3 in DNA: TGTGCCAGCAGCTATAGCCTACAGGGTTCCTACGAGCAGTACTTC. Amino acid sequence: CASSYSLQGSYEQYF.

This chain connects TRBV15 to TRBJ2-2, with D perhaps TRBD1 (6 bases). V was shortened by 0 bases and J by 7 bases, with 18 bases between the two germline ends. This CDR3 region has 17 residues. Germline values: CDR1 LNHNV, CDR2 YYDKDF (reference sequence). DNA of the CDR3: TGTGCCACCAGCAGAGATCTACCAGGGGTTCAGGGCGGGGAGCTGTTTTTT. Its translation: CATSRDLPGVQGGELFF. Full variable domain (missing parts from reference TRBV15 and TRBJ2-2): DAMVIQNPRYQVTQFGKPVTLSCSQTLNHNVMYWYQQKSSQAPKLLFHYYDKDFNNEADTPDNFQSRRPNTSFCFLDIRSPGLGDTAMYLCATSRDLPGVQGGELFFGEGSRLTVL.

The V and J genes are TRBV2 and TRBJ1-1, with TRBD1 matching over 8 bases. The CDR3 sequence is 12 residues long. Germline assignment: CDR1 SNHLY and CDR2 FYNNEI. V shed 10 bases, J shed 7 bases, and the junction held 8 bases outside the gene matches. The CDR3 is CAISDRVFEAFF. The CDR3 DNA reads TGTGCCATCTCGGACAGGGTGTTTGAAGCTTTCTTT. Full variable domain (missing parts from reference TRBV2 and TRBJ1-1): EPEVTQTPSHQVTQMGQEVILRCVPISNHLYFYWYRQILGQKVEFLVSFYNNEISEKSEIFDDQFSVERPDGSNFTLKIRSTKLEDSAMYFCAISDRVFEAFFGQGTRLTVV.

CDR3 nucleotides: TGTGCCAGTAGTATAGCCGTAACTACCAATGAGCAGTTCTTC. Amino acid sequence: CASSIAVTTNEQFF. This chain links TRBV19 with TRBJ2-1; D is ambiguous. The germline gives CDR1 LNHDA, CDR2 SQIVND (reference sequence). The CDR3 runs 14 residues. V lost 1 base and J 6 bases, leaving 10 bases between the germline ends.

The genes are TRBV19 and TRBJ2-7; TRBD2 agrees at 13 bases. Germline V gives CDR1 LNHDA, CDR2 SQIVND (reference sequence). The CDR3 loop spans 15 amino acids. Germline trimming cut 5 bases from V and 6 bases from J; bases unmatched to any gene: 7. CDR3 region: CASSHRTSGSGEQYF. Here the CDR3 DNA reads TGTGCCAGTAGTCACCGGACTAGCGGGAGTGGCGAGCAGTACTTC.

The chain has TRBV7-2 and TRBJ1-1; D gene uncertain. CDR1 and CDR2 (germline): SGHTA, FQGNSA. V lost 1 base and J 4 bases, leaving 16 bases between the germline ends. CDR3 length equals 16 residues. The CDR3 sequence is CASSLVSRVRGTEAFF. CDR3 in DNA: TGTGCCAGCAGCTTAGTTTCGAGGGTTAGAGGCACTGAAGCTTTCTTT.

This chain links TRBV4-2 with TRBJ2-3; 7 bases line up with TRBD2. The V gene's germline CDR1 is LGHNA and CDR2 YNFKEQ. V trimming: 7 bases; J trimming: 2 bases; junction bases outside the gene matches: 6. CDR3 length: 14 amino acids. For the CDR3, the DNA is TGTGCCAGCACCGCCGGGACTAACACAGATACGCAGTATTTT. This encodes CASTAGTNTDTQYF.

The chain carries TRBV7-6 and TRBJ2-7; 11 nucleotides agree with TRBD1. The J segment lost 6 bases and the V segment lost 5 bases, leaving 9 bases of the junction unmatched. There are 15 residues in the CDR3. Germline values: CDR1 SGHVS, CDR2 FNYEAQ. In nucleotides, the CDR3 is TGTGCCAGCAGCCTCTGGACAGGGGGCGGCGGCGAGCAGTACTTC. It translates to CASSLWTGGGGEQYF.

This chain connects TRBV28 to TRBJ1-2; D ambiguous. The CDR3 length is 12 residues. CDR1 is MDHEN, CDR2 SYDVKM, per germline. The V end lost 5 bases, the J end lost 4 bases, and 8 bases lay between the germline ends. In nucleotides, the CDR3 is TGTGCCAGCAGTACCACAAGCTATGGCTACACCTTC. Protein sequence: CASSTTSYGYTF.

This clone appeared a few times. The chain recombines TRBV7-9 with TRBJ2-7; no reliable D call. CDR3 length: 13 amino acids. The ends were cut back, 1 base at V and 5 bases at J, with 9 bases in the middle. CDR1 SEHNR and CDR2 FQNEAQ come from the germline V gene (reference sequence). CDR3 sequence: CASSLVWADEQYF. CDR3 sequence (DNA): TGTGCCAGCAGCTTAGTATGGGCCGACGAGCAGTACTTC. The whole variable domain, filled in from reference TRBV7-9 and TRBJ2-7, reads DTGVSQNPRHKITKRGQNVTFRCDPISEHNRLYWYRQTLGQGPEFLTYFQNEAQLEKSRLLSDRFSAERPKGSFSTLEIQRTEQGDSAMYLCASSLVWADEQYFGPGTRLTVT.

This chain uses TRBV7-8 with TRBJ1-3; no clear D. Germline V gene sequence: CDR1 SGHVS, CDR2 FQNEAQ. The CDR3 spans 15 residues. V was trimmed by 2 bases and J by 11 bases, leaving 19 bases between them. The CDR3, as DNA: TGTGCCAGCAGCTTATCTATTCGGGCCCCGCGGCCCATATATTTT. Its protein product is CASSLSIRAPRPIYF.

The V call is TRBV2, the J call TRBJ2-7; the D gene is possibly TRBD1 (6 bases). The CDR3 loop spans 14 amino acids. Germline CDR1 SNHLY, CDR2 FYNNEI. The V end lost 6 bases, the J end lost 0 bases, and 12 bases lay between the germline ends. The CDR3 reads CASRRRDNSYEQYF. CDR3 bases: TGTGCCAGCAGACGTCGGGACAACTCCTACGAGCAGTACTTC.